This is a list of T cell receptor beta chains from one sample in a study of blood T cell repertoires in COVID-19. The table came from immunoSEQ multiplex PCR; TCRdb's copy has only in-frame clones and leaves some out. Of 45,000 to 55,000 clones in the sample, about nine tenths were seen once. The source material was peripheral blood. These receptors were taken from a human donor in a cohort sampled during active COVID-19. The CDR3 runs from the conserved cysteine through the conserved F or W. The order of the fields is D gene, clone size, J gene, V gene, CDR3 protein, CDR3 DNA. A D gene is named only where the DNA matches it firmly. Clone size is given for some rows only: seen once, a few or many times, or a class if the clone is expanded.

D: -
size: -
J: TRBJ1-5
V: TRBV3-1/TRBV3-2
CDR3: CASSQRVDQPQHF
DNA: TGTGCCAGCAGCCAACGCGTTGATCAGCCCCAGCATTTT

D: -
size: -
J: TRBJ1-4
V: TRBV9
CDR3: CASSVALGAGNEKLFF
DNA: TGTGCCAGCAGCGTAGCTTTGGGGGCAGGTAATGAAAAACTGTTTTTT

D: -
size: -
J: TRBJ1-1
V: TRBV19
CDR3: CASSIDLRSAFF
DNA: TGTGCCAGTAGTATAGATCTACGAAGCGCTTTCTTT

D: -
size: -
J: TRBJ2-7
V: TRBV18
CDR3: CASSLAPISGTGHSYEQYF
DNA: TGTGCCAGCTCCCTGGCACCGATCAGCGGGACAGGCCACTCCTACGAGCAGTACTTC

D: -
size: -
J: TRBJ2-7
V: TRBV5-4
CDR3: CASSLGGTSAYEQYF
DNA: TGTGCCAGCAGCTTGGGAGGGACATCAGCCTACGAGCAGTACTTC

D: TRBD1
size: -
J: TRBJ2-3
V: TRBV4-1
CDR3: CASSQVGLQGDPTDTQYF
DNA: TGCGCCAGCAGCCAAGTTGGACTCCAGGGGGACCCCACAGATACGCAGTATTTT

D: -
size: -
J: TRBJ1-1
V: TRBV9
CDR3: CASSVIGAANEAFF
DNA: TGTGCCAGCAGCGTAATTGGGGCAGCCAATGAAGCTTTCTTT

D: TRBD1
size: few
J: TRBJ1-3
V: TRBV7-3
CDR3: CASSPTGDSGNTIYF
DNA: TGTGCCAGCAGCCCGACAGGGGACTCTGGAAACACCATATATTTT

D: -
size: -
J: TRBJ2-1
V: TRBV18
CDR3: CASSQGLYNEQFF
DNA: TGTGCCAGCTCACAGGGACTTTACAATGAGCAGTTCTTC

D: TRBD2
size: -
J: TRBJ2-3
V: TRBV24-1
CDR3: CATSPSGYTDTQYF
DNA: TGTGCCACCAGTCCTAGCGGGTACACAGATACGCAGTATTTT

D: TRBD2
size: once
J: TRBJ2-7
V: TRBV6-5
CDR3: CASGLAVSYEQYF
DNA: TGTGCCAGCGGGCTAGCGGTCTCCTACGAGCAGTACTTC

D: -
size: -
J: TRBJ2-7
V: TRBV2
CDR3: CASMSGDSYEQYF
DNA: TGTGCCAGCATGTCCGGAGACTCCTACGAGCAGTACTTC

D: -
size: -
J: TRBJ1-4
V: TRBV5-6
CDR3: CASSSVEVRSNEKLFF
DNA: TGTGCCAGCAGCTCGGTAGAGGTGCGGAGTAATGAAAAACTGTTTTTT

D: -
size: -
J: TRBJ1-1
V: TRBV24-1
CDR3: CATRAPGETEAFF
DNA: TGTGCCACCAGGGCACCGGGGGAAACTGAAGCTTTCTTT

D: TRBD2
size: -
J: TRBJ2-2
V: TRBV10-1
CDR3: CASSEVSGSSGELFF
DNA: TGCGCCAGCAGTGAGGTTAGCGGGAGTTCCGGGGAGCTGTTTTTT

D: -
size: -
J: TRBJ2-3
V: TRBV7-9
CDR3: CASSLAGGGAWTDTQYF
DNA: TGTGCCAGCAGCTTAGCGGGCGGGGGCGCGTGGACAGATACGCAGTATTTT

D: -
size: -
J: TRBJ1-5
V: TRBV7-2
CDR3: CASSLTFNQPQHF
DNA: TGTGCCAGCAGCTTAACTTTCAATCAGCCCCAGCATTTT

D: TRBD1
size: once
J: TRBJ1-1
V: TRBV6-5
CDR3: CASSTQGGLNTEAFF
DNA: TGTGCCAGCAGTACCCAAGGGGGCTTGAACACTGAAGCTTTCTTT

D: -
size: -
J: TRBJ1-1
V: TRBV27
CDR3: CASSLETGTTEAFF
DNA: TGTGCCAGCAGTTTGGAAACAGGGACCACTGAAGCTTTCTTT

D: TRBD2
size: few
J: TRBJ2-3
V: TRBV7-9
CDR3: CASSLSLGSSGREPDTQYF
DNA: TGTGCCAGCAGCTTGTCCCTAGGGTCTAGCGGGAGGGAGCCAGATACGCAGTATTTT

D: TRBD2
size: -
J: TRBJ2-7
V: TRBV30
CDR3: CAYGGGPYEQYF
DNA: TGTGCCTACGGGGGGGGCCCCTACGAGCAGTACTTC

D: TRBD1
size: -
J: TRBJ2-7
V: TRBV28
CDR3: CASSPPGQGFNEQYF
DNA: TGTGCCAGCAGTCCACCGGGACAGGGTTTCAACGAGCAGTACTTC

D: TRBD1
size: -
J: TRBJ2-1
V: TRBV24-1
CDR3: CATSGIGGKGNEQFF
DNA: TGTGCCACCAGTGGAATAGGGGGCAAGGGGAATGAGCAGTTCTTC

D: -
size: few
J: TRBJ1-6
V: TRBV6-1
CDR3: CASSEGYTGTGSPLHF
DNA: TGTGCCAGCAGTGAAGGTTACACAGGGACCGGTTCACCCCTCCACTTT

D: -
size: once
J: TRBJ1-1
V: TRBV19
CDR3: CASSASGQMNTEAFF
DNA: TGTGCCAGTAGTGCGTCTGGACAGATGAACACTGAAGCTTTCTTT

D: TRBD1
size: -
J: TRBJ2-1
V: TRBV10-3
CDR3: CAIGTGTGSSYNEQFF
DNA: TGTGCCATCGGAACCGGGACAGGGAGCTCCTACAATGAGCAGTTCTTC

D: TRBD2
size: -
J: TRBJ2-1
V: TRBV5-6
CDR3: CASTRTSIFYNEQFF
DNA: TGTGCCAGCACCAGGACTAGCATATTTTACAATGAGCAGTTCTTC

D: -
size: -
J: TRBJ1-1
V: TRBV7-7
CDR3: CASSLDLSGEAFF
DNA: TGTGCCAGCAGCTTAGACCTCAGCGGTGAAGCTTTCTTT

D: -
size: -
J: TRBJ2-2
V: TRBV21-1
CDR3: CASSNPGLAGVRDTGELFF
DNA: TGTGCCAGCAGCAACCCAGGACTAGCGGGAGTAAGGGACACCGGGGAGCTGTTTTTT

D: TRBD1
size: few
J: TRBJ1-1
V: TRBV7-9
CDR3: CASRRTGGRTLSEAFF
DNA: TGTGCCAGCAGACGTACAGGGGGAAGGACACTTAGTGAAGCTTTCTTT

D: -
size: -
J: TRBJ2-1
V: TRBV30
CDR3: CAWSGGGGGNEQFF
DNA: TGTGCCTGGAGTGGTGGGGGAGGGGGCAATGAGCAGTTCTTC

D: -
size: -
J: TRBJ2-2
V: TRBV4-1
CDR3: CASTSEGRELFF
DNA: TGCGCCAGCACTAGCGAGGGACGGGAGCTGTTTTTT

D: TRBD1
size: -
J: TRBJ1-5
V: TRBV3-1/TRBV3-2
CDR3: CASSNRAGTGDQPQHF
DNA: TGTGCCAGCAGCAACAGGGCCGGGACAGGGGATCAGCCCCAGCATTTT

D: TRBD1
size: -
J: TRBJ1-1
V: TRBV28
CDR3: CASSFDRGTFF
DNA: TGTGCCAGCAGTTTTGACAGGGGGACTTTCTTT

D: -
size: -
J: TRBJ2-3
V: TRBV4-2
CDR3: CASSQEAQRADTQYF
DNA: TGTGCCAGCAGCCAAGAGGCCCAGCGGGCGGATACGCAGTATTTT

D: TRBD2
size: -
J: TRBJ2-7
V: TRBV30
CDR3: CAWNGGRLAGLYEQYF
DNA: TGTGCCTGGAATGGTGGCCGACTAGCGGGGCTCTACGAGCAGTACTTC

D: -
size: -
J: TRBJ2-7
V: TRBV10-1
CDR3: CASSAGGQTYEQYF
DNA: TGCGCCAGCAGTGCGGGGGGACAAACCTACGAGCAGTACTTC

D: -
size: -
J: TRBJ1-1
V: TRBV14
CDR3: CASSRLDGVGTEAFF
DNA: TGTGCCAGCAGCCGCCTAGACGGGGTCGGCACTGAAGCTTTCTTT

D: TRBD2
size: once
J: TRBJ2-5
V: TRBV5-1
CDR3: CASSLGPPGGETQYF
DNA: TGCGCCAGCAGCTTGGGCCCCCCGGGGGGGGAGACCCAGTACTTC

D: TRBD1
size: -
J: TRBJ1-5
V: TRBV7-9
CDR3: CASSSGTGNQPQHF
DNA: TGTGCCAGCAGCTCCGGGACAGGGAATCAGCCCCAGCATTTT

D: -
size: -
J: TRBJ2-3
V: TRBV9
CDR3: CASSVVSGADTQYF
DNA: TGTGCCAGCAGCGTAGTATCCGGGGCAGATACGCAGTATTTT

D: -
size: once
J: TRBJ2-3
V: TRBV7-6
CDR3: CASSLAGSGDTQYF
DNA: TGTGCCAGCAGCTTAGCCGGTTCGGGAGATACGCAGTATTTT

D: -
size: -
J: TRBJ2-3
V: TRBV10-3
CDR3: CATRDFSTDTQYF
DNA: TGTGCCACCCGGGACTTCAGCACAGATACGCAGTATTTT

D: TRBD1
size: -
J: TRBJ1-2
V: TRBV7-9
CDR3: CASSSRDRASGYTF
DNA: TGTGCCAGCAGCTCTAGGGACAGGGCAAGCGGCTACACCTTC

D: -
size: -
J: TRBJ1-2
V: TRBV19
CDR3: CASSIGGNGYTF
DNA: TGTGCCAGTAGTATCGGGGGAAATGGCTACACCTTC

D: TRBD1
size: -
J: TRBJ1-2
V: TRBV19
CDR3: CASSTGTGARYGYTF
DNA: TGTGCCAGTAGTACCGGGACAGGGGCTCGCTATGGCTACACCTTC

D: TRBD1
size: -
J: TRBJ1-1
V: TRBV6-5
CDR3: CASSTGQMNTEAFF
DNA: TGTGCCAGCAGTACGGGACAGATGAACACTGAAGCTTTCTTT

D: -
size: -
J: TRBJ1-1
V: TRBV7-3
CDR3: CASRFERSTEAFF
DNA: TGTGCCAGCAGGTTCGAGAGGAGCACTGAAGCTTTCTTT

D: -
size: -
J: TRBJ1-3
V: TRBV5-1
CDR3: CASSPAGGPGNTIYF
DNA: TGCGCCAGCAGCCCGGCCGGGGGACCTGGAAACACCATATATTTT

D: -
size: few
J: TRBJ2-7
V: TRBV6-6
CDR3: CASSETGISYEQYF
DNA: TGTGCCAGCAGCGAGACAGGTATATCCTACGAGCAGTACTTC

D: -
size: -
J: TRBJ2-1
V: TRBV20-1
CDR3: CSASETSSYYNEQFF
DNA: TGCAGTGCTAGTGAAACTAGCTCCTACTACAATGAGCAGTTCTTC

D: TRBD2
size: -
J: TRBJ2-1
V: TRBV11-2
CDR3: CASSPTWGLALNEQFF
DNA: TGTGCCAGCAGCCCCACTTGGGGACTAGCATTGAATGAGCAGTTCTTC